This passage covers 3 T cell receptor beta chains from one sample sequenced in a study of cytomegalovirus exposure and HLA in healthy donors. The PCR ran on 60 Vbeta and 13 Jbeta primers. TCRdb keeps only in-frame clones here, not all; method: immunoSEQ multiplex PCR. The sample gives fewer than 35,000 clones, about 87% of which show up once; around 3% is in the top ten. The sequenced sample was PBMCs. The receptor set was obtained from a boy younger than 18 in good health and CMV-seronegative.

The rearrangement links TRBV7-8 to TRBJ2-1; 9 nucleotides match TRBD1. The germline gives CDR1 SGHVS, CDR2 FQNEAQ. The CDR3 runs to 17 residues. Trimming at V came to 5 bases and at J to 1 base, leaving 9 bases not matched to a gene. For the CDR3, the DNA is TGTGCCAGCAGCGGTGACAGGGGGAGAGGGTCCTACAATGAGCAGTTCTTC. Amino acids: CASSGDRGRGSYNEQFF.

The chain carries TRBV6-1 and TRBJ2-3; perhaps TRBD1 as D (5 bases). With 5 bases removed from V and 6 bases from J, the gap between germline ends came to 12 bases. Germline CDR1 and CDR2: MNHNS and SASEGT. This CDR3 comprises 13 residues. The CDR3, as DNA: TGTGCCAGCAGTTCTCAGGGTAGGGATACGCAGTATTTT. This sequence encodes CASSSQGRDTQYF.

This sequence joins TRBV19 and TRBJ2-5, with D perhaps matching TRBD1 (5 bases). V lost 5 bases to trimming and J lost 2 bases, with 15 bases between them. The CDR3 covers 15 residues. Germline CDR1 is LNHDA and CDR2 is SQIVND (reference sequence). CDR3 loop: CASSSRQSFQETQYF. The CDR3 DNA sequence: TGTGCCAGTAGTTCACGACAGTCATTTCAAGAGACCCAGTACTTC.